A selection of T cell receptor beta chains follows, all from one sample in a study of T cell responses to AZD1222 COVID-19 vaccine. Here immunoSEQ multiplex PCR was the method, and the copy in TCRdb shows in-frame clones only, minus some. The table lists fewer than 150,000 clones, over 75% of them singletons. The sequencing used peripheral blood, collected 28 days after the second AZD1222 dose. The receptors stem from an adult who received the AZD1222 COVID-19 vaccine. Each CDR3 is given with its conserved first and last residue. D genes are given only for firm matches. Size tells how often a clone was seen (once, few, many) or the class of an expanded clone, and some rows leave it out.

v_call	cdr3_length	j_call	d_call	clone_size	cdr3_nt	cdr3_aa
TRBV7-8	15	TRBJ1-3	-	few	TGTGCCAGCAGCCCCATCCTGAGCTCTGGAAACACCATATATTTT	CASSPILSSGNTIYF
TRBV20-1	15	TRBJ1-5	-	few	TGCAGTGCTAGTGAGGGGGTTTTCGCAAATCAGCCCCAGCATTTT	CSASEGVFANQPQHF
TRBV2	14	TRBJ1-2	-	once	TGTGCCAGTTCCGGGACCCCAGCCCACTATGGCTACACCTTC	CASSGTPAHYGYTF
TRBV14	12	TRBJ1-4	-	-	TGTGCCAGCAGCCAAGGAAATGAAAAACTGTTTTTT	CASSQGNEKLFF
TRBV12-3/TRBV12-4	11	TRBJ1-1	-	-	TGTGCCAGCAGTTTCGGGATTGAAGCTTTCTTT	CASSFGIEAFF
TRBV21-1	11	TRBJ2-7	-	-	TGTGCCAGCAGCGCCCTCTACGAGCAGTACTTC	CASSALYEQYF
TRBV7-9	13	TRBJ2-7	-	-	TGTGCCAGCACTCGGGACGTTCTCTACGAGCAGTACTTC	CASTRDVLYEQYF
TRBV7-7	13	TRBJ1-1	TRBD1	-	TGTGCTAGCAGCCCCGGGACAGGAACTGAAGCTTTCTTT	CASSPGTGTEAFF
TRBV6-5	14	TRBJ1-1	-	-	TGTGCCAGCAGTTACGCTGACGGCTACACTGAAGCTTTCTTT	CASSYADGYTEAFF
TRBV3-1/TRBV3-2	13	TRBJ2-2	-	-	TGTGCCAGCAGCCAGTGGGACACCGGGGAGCTGTTTTTT	CASSQWDTGELFF
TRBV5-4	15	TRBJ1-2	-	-	TGTGCCAGCAGCTTTTCGGGCGTGGGTAACTATGGCTACACCTTC	CASSFSGVGNYGYTF
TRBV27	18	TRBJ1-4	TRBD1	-	TGTGCCAGCAGTGTTCGGACAGGGGGCTTTACAACTAATGAAAAACTGTTTTTT	CASSVRTGGFTTNEKLFF
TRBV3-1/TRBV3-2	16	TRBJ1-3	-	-	TGTGCCAGCAGCCGGCCAACAGGGAACTATGGAAACACCATATATTTT	CASSRPTGNYGNTIYF
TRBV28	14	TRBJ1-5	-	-	TGTGCCAGCAGTCGATACAGAGCCAATCAGCCCCAGCATTTT	CASSRYRANQPQHF
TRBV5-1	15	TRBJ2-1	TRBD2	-	TGCGCCAGCAGCTTGGTGTCTAGCGGGGGGTTTGAGCAGTTCTTC	CASSLVSSGGFEQFF
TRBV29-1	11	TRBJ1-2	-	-	TGCAGCGTTGATCTCAGGGGTGGCTACACCTTC	CSVDLRGGYTF
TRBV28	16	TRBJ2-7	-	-	TGTGCCAGCAGTGCGAATCGACTAGGAGCGACTAACGAGCAGTACTTC	CASSANRLGATNEQYF
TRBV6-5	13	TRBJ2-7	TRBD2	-	TGTGCCAGCTCTCGGCTAGCGGGATACGAGCAGTACTTC	CASSRLAGYEQYF
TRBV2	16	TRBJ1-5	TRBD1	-	TGTGCCAGCAGTGACCATTCAGGGGGAACCAATCAGCCCCAGCATTTT	CASSDHSGGTNQPQHF
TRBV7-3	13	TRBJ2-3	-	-	TGTGCCAGCAGCTGGGACAGCACAGATACGCAGTATTTT	CASSWDSTDTQYF
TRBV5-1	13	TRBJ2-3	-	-	TGCGCTACCTCGGCGGGGACGGGCGATACGCAGTATTTT	CATSAGTGDTQYF
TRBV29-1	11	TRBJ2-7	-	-	TGCAGCGCAGGTACCGGTTACGAGCAGTACTTC	CSAGTGYEQYF
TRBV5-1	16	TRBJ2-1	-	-	TGCGCCAGCAGCTTGACGCTAGCCTCGAGTTACAATGAGCAGTTCTTC	CASSLTLASSYNEQFF
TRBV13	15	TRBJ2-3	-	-	TGTGCCAGCAGCTCACAGAAAGCCGGTGGCGATACGCAGTATTTT	CASSSQKAGGDTQYF
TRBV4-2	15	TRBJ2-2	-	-	TGTGCCAGCAGCCAAGAAATCAGGGACACCGGGGAGCTGTTTTTT	CASSQEIRDTGELFF
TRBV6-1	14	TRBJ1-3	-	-	TGTGCCAGCAGTGAAGTTGGCGGGATAAACACCATATATTTT	CASSEVGGINTIYF
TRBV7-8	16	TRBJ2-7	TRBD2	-	TGTGCCAGCAGCTTAGGGGGACTAGCGGCCCGCTACGAGCAGTACTTC	CASSLGGLAARYEQYF
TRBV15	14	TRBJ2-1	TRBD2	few	TGTGCCACCAGCAGATCCGGACTAGTCGGTGAGCAGTTCTTC	CATSRSGLVGEQFF
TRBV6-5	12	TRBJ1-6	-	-	TGTGCCAGCAGTTACTATGATTCACCCCTCCACTTT	CASSYYDSPLHF